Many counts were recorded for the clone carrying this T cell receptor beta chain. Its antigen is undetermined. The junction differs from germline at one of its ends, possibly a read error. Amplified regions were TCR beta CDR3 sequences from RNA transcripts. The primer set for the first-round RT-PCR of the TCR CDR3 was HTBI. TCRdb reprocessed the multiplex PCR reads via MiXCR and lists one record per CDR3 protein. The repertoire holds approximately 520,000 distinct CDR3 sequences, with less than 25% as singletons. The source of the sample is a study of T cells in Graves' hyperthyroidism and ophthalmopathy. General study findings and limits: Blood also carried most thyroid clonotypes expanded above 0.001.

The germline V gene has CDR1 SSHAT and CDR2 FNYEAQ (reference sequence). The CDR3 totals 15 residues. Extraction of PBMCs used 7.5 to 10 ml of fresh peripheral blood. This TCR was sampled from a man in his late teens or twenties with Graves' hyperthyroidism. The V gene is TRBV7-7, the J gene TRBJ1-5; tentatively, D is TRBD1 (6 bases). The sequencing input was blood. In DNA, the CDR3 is TGTGCTAGCAGCTTACGGGACAAGCACAATCAGCCCCAGCATTTT. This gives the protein CASSLRDKHNQPQHF.